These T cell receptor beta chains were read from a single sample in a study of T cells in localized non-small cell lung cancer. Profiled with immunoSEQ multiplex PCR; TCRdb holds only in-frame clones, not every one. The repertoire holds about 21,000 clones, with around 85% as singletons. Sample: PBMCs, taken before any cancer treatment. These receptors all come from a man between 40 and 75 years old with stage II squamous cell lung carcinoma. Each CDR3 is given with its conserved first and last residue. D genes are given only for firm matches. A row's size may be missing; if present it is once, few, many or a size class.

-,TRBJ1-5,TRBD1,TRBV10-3,TGTGCCATCAGTGGGGACAGGCAACTCAATCAGCCCCAGCATTTT,CAISGDRQLNQPQHF
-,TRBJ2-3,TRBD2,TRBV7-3,TGTGCCAGCAGCGCCGGGACTAGCCCTAACACAGATACGCAGTATTTT,CASSAGTSPNTDTQYF
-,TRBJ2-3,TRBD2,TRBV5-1,TGCGCCAGCAGTCTGACTAGCGGGAGCGCAGATACGCAGTATTTT,CASSLTSGSADTQYF
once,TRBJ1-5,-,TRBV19,TGTGCCAGTACTTCTCCTGAGGAGAGGGGAGGACAGCCCCAGCATTTT,CASTSPEERGGQPQHF
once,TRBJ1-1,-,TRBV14,TGTGCCAGCAGCCAAGAACCAGGGAGCACTGAAGCTTTCTTT,CASSQEPGSTEAFF
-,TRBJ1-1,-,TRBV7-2,TGTGCCAGCAGCTTAGTGCCGGGTCTTAACACTGAAGCTTTCTTT,CASSLVPGLNTEAFF
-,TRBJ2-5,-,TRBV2,TGTGCCAGCAGTTTTCAAGAGACCCAGTACTTC,CASSFQETQYF
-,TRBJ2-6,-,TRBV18,TGTGCCAGCTCACCTTCCGGGGCCAACGTCCTGACTTTC,CASSPSGANVLTF
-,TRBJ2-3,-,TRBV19,TGTGCCAGTAGAGTAACAGGGCCTAGCACAGATACGCAGTATTTT,CASRVTGPSTDTQYF
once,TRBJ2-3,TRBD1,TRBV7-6,TGTGCCAGCAGCGGGGTGACAGGGGGGGCAGATACGCAGTATTTT,CASSGVTGGADTQYF
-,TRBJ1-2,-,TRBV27,TGTGCCAGCAGTTTTGCGCGGTCCTATGGCTACACCTTC,CASSFARSYGYTF
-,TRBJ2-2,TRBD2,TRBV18,TGTGCCAGCTCACAGGGACTAGCGGGAGTAGGCACCGGGGAGCTGTTTTTT,CASSQGLAGVGTGELFF
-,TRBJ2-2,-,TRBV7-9,TGTGCCAGCAGCTTAGTATCGGGGATCGGGGAGCTGTTTTTT,CASSLVSGIGELFF
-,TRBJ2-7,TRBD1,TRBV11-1,TGTGCCAGCAGCTTGTCTACCGGGACAGGGGCCACCTACGAGCAGTACTTC,CASSLSTGTGATYEQYF
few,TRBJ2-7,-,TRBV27,TGTGCCAGTGGCCTTTCCAGCTCCTACGAGCAGTACTTC,CASGLSSSYEQYF
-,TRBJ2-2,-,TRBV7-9,TGTGCCAGCAGCTTAGCGCAGGGAGCTATCGGGGAGCTGTTTTTT,CASSLAQGAIGELFF
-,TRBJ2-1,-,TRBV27,TGTGCCAGCGAGCCCCAATTAGGAGACAATGAGCAGTTCTTC,CASEPQLGDNEQFF
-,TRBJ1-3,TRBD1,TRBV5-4,TGTGCCAGCAGCTCTGATCCGGGACAGGGGGCATACACCATATATTTT,CASSSDPGQGAYTIYF
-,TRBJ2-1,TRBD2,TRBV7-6,TGTGCCAGCAGCTTGGGCGGGGGGTCTATCGGCTACAATGAGCAGTTCTTC,CASSLGGGSIGYNEQFF
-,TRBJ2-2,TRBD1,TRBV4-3,TGCGCCAGCAGCCAAGAAGGGGGGACAGGGGTTTACGTCGGGGAGCTGTTTTTT,CASSQEGGTGVYVGELFF
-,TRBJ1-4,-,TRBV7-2,TGTGCCAGCAGCCAGGCCCTAACAGGGACGGATGAAAAACTGTTTTTT,CASSQALTGTDEKLFF
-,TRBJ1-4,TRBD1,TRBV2,TGTGCCAGCATGGGGACAGGGAGGGAAAAACTGTTTTTT,CASMGTGREKLFF